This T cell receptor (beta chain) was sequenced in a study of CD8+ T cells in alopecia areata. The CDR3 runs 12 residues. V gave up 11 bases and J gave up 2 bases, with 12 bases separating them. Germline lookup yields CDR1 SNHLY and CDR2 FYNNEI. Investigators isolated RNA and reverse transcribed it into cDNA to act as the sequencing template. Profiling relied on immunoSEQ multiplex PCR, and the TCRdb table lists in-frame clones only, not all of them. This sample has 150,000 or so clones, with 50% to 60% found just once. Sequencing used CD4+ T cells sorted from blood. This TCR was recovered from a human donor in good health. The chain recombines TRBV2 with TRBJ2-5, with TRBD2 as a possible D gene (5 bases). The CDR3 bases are TGTGCCGGGAGTGGTCTTCAAGAGACCCAGTACTTC. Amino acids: CAGSGLQETQYF.